The sequence of this T cell receptor (beta chain) was determined in a study of sequential checkpoint blockade in melanoma. Study context: Patients were randomized 1:1 to nivolumab-then-ipilimumab or ipilimumab-then-nivolumab first-line.

The treatment is: randomized to nivolumab then ipilimumab (arm A) or the reverse (arm B). No patient had prior DNA-damaging chemotherapy. This CDR3 has 15 amino acids. CDR1 and CDR2 (germline): SNHLY, FYNNEI. Sequenced by immunoSEQ multiplex PCR; TCRdb stores in-frame clones only, minus some. Of under 25,000 clones in the sample, under 85% were seen once. The chain is built from TRBV2 and TRBJ2-5, with 7 bases lining up with TRBD1. TRBJ2-7 matches the DNA end more closely, so the J call is doubtful. Sequencing used CD8+ T cells sorted from blood (inferred from file names), obtained from a patient given nivolumab and ipilimumab in sequence. This sequence originates from a human donor with melanoma. The CDR3 nucleotides read TGTGCCAGCAGTGAAGCGTGGGACAGAGCCTACGAGCAGTACTTC. It yields the protein CASSEAWDRAYEQYF.